This T cell receptor (beta chain) stems from a study of Ad26.COV2.S vaccination and SARS-CoV-2 variants (dated by TCRdb to the early 2020s). Concerning the study at large: Donors in the vaccine arm were drawn from COV1001, a multicentre, randomized, double-blind, placebo-controlled phase I-IIa trial testing Ad26.COV2.S in healthy adults. The TCR-sequenced set comprised about 32 samples: roughly 19 Ad26.COV2.S vaccine recipients, 5 placebo recipients and 8 SARS-CoV-2 convalescent individuals. Participants in the trial were split at random into five groups of five each, receiving low-dose or high-dose Ad26.COV2.S once or twice, or else placebo on both occasions. Dosing of Ad26.COV2.S was intramuscular, at either 5x10^10 or 1x10^11 viral particles, delivered as one shot or as two shots spaced 56 days apart. TCRbeta repertoire sequencing served as the tool for gauging how specific and how broad the SARS-CoV-2-reactive T cell receptors were following Ad26.COV2.S vaccination. Blinding of investigators to trial group allocation was maintained during experiments and outcome assessment. The study at large found these results: Higher spike-specific TCR breadth was observed in Ad26.COV2.S recipients than in placebo recipients (P = 0.0014). The authors noted that the TCR breadth and depth analyses may have underestimated total T cell responses. The study was not powered to compare responses between vaccine doses or regimens. Substantial breadth of spike-specific CD8+ and CD4+ T cell responses was reported after vaccination. Vaccine and placebo recipients had comparable non-spike TCR breadth, which fits with the vaccine containing only spike.

In the germline V gene, CDR1 corresponds to SGHRS and CDR2 to YFSETQ. V is cut by 1 base and J by 10 bases, and the space between the germline ends is 12 bases. Taken from cysteine to phenylalanine, the CDR3 has 13 residues. CDR3 DNA is the only sequence kept; it has 39 bases, read in frame from the first base. In regard to this clone: What this receptor recognizes is not known. Qualities for individual bases were not recorded, and no much larger clone is one base off.

Explained via the paper, the treatment or condition label denotes: about 20 received Ad26.COV2.S at low or high dose, single or two shots; 5 received placebo; per-sample allocation not given. Repertoires of vaccine and placebo recipients were sequenced from samples collected on day 63 after the first injection. In Cohort 1b, roughly 25 adults aged 18-55 years were enrolled at a single site in Boston, USA, between 29 July and 7 August 2020. Ad26.COV2.S was a replication-incompetent adenovirus type 26 vector expressing a prefusion-stabilized SARS-CoV-2 spike protein from the original Wuhan strain. The immunoSEQ Assay was the method used to sequence TCRbeta CDR3 regions. After extraction, genomic DNA underwent amplification by bias-controlled multiplex PCR, followed by high-throughput sequencing. As for how the authors treated the data: To quantify the absolute abundance of each unique TCRbeta CDR3 region, sequences were collapsed and filtered. T cell fraction was estimated by normalization of TCRbeta template counts to usable DNA, with usable DNA being measured through amplification of reference genes present in all nucleated cells. Repertoire TCRs were annotated as SARS-CoV-2-specific by exact matching of V gene, CDR3 amino acid sequence and J gene to a known reactive TCR set. The reference SARS-CoV-2 TCR set came from MIRA and was filtered for enrichment in COVID-19-positive ImmuneCODE repertoires, removing public or cross-reactive TCRs. Using the MIRA antigens, annotated TCRs were further analysed by specific ORF or by position within an ORF. Breadth was defined as annotated unique rearrangements over total unique productive rearrangements; depth was the summed frequency of those rearrangements. TCR breadth was compared between groups using two-sided Wilcoxon rank-sum tests. In its TCRdb copy, this immuneACCESS table keeps in-frame sequences only and misses some clones. Where compared with another copy, unresolved V genes explain less than half of these, and the others have no known cause. V, J and clone size reflect that table, while D and trimming were determined from the DNA. The sample profile shows around 450,000 clones; approximately 90% of them were found once. The top ten hold 1.7% of the sample.

Recombination linked TRBV5-1 to TRBJ2-1, with no confidently assigned D gene. Sequenced here: peripheral blood, sampled in a trial of Ad26.COV2.S vaccine versus placebo. The origin of this receptor is a person between 18 and 59 years old who received the Ad26.COV2.S COVID-19 vaccine or a placebo. The DNA sequence reads TGCGCCAGCAGCTTGAGCCCCATGGGGGAGCAGTTCTTC. Translated, it gives CASSLSPMGEQFF.